This T cell receptor beta chain derives from a study of cytomegalovirus exposure and HLA in healthy donors. General observations from the study: The presence/absence work took it that sequencing depth was about the same across donors. The Asian-associated ancestry cluster reportedly had fewer N-insertions than the approximately 670-donor mean in a later analysis. By HLA locus, TCR association rates varied in a later analysis, with DRB1 showing the most and HLA-C the fewest.

Per the germline V gene, CDR1 is MNHNY and CDR2 is SVGAGI (reference sequence). The V and J ends lost 10 bases and 3 bases, in that order; junction bases with no gene match: 12. The CDR3 length is 14 residues. While unrecorded immune exposures were likely, the donors were nominally healthy when sampled. A multiplex PCR was run with 60 Vbeta primers and 13 Jbeta primers. Assay used: immunoSEQ multiplex PCR; TCRdb lists only in-frame clones, some missing. The table has about 110,000 clones, 65% to 75% seen once; the top ten hold approximately 11%. In regard to this clone: The antigen is undetermined.

The gene calls are TRBV6-6 and TRBJ2-7; the match to TRBD2 covers 7 bases. The sequenced material came from PBMCs. The receptor was isolated from a middle-aged man in good health and CMV-seropositive. The CDR3 region is CATAPAGVDYEQYF. The CDR3 coding sequence is TGTGCCACCGCGCCCGCGGGAGTCGACTACGAGCAGTACTTC.